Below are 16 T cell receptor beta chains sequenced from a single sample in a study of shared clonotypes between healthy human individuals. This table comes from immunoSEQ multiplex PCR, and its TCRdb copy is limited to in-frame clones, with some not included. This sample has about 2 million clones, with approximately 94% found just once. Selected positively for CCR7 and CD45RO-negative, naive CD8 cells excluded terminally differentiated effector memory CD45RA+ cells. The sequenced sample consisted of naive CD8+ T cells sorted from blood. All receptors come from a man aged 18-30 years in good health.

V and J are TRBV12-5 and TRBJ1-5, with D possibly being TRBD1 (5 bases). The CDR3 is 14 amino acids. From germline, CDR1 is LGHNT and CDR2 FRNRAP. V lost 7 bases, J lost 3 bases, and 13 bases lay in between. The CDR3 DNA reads TGTGCTAGTGAGGGCGAGGGGAACAATCAGCCCCAGCATTTT. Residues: CASEGEGNNQPQHF.

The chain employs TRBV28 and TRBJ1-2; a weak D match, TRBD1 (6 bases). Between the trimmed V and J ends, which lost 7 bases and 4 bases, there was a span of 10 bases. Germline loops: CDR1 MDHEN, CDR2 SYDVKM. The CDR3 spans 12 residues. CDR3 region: CASTGEGYGYTF. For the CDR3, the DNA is TGTGCCAGCACAGGGGAGGGCTATGGCTACACCTTC.

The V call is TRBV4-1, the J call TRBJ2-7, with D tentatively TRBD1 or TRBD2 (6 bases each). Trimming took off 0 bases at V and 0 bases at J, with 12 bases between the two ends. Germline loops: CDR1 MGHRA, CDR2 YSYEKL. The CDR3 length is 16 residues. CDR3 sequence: CASSQDAGEASYEQYF. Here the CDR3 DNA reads TGCGCCAGCAGCCAAGATGCAGGGGAGGCCTCCTACGAGCAGTACTTC.

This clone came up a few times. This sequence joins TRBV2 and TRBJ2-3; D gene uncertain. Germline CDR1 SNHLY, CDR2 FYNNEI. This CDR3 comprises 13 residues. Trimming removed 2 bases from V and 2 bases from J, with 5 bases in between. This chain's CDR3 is CASSEQLTDTQYF. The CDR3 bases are TGTGCCAGCAGTGAACAACTCACAGATACGCAGTATTTT.

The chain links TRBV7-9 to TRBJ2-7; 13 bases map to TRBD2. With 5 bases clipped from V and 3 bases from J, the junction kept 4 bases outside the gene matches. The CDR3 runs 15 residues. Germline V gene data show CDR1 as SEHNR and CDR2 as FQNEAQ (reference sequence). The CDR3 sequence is CASSQGLAGDYEQYF. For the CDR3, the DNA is TGTGCCAGCAGCCAAGGACTAGCGGGAGACTACGAGCAGTACTTC.

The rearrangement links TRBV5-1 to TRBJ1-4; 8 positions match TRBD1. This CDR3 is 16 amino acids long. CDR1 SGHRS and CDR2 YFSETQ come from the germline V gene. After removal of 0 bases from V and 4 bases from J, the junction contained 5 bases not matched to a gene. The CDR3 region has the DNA TGCGCCAGCAGCTTGGCCACAGGGGGATTTAATGAAAAACTGTTTTTT. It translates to CASSLATGGFNEKLFF.

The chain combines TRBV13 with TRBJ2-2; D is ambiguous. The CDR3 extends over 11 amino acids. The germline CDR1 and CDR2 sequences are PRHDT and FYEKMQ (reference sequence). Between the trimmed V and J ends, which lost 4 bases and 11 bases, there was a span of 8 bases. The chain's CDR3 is CASSSPRELFF. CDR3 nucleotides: TGTGCCAGCAGCTCCCCCAGAGAGCTGTTTTTT. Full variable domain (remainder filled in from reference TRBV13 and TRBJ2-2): AAGVIQSPRHLIKEKRETATLKCYPIPRHDTVYWYQQGPGQDPQFLISFYEKMQSDKGSIPDRFSAQQFSDYHSELNMSSLELGDSALYFCASSSPRELFFGEGSRLTVL.

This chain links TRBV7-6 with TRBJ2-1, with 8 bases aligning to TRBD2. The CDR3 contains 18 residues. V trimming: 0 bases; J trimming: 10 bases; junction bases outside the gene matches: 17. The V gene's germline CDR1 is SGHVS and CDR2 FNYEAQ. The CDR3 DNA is TGTGCCAGCAGCTTAGCGGGGGATACGGGAGGGGGAGCGGACGAGCAGTTCTTC. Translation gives CASSLAGDTGGGADEQFF. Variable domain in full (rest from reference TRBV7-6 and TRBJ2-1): GAGVSQSPRYKVTKRGQDVALRCDPISGHVSLYWYRQALGQGPEFLTYFNYEAQQDKSGLPNDRFSAERPEGSISTLTIQRTEQRDSAMYRCASSLAGDTGGGADEQFFGPGTRLTVL.

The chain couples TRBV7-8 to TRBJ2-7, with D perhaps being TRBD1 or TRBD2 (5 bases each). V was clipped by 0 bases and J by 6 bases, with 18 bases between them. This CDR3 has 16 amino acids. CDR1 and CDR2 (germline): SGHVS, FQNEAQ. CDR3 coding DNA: TGTGCCAGCAGCTTAGCACTCGGGACGGTTCTCGGCGAGCAGTACTTC. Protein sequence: CASSLALGTVLGEQYF.

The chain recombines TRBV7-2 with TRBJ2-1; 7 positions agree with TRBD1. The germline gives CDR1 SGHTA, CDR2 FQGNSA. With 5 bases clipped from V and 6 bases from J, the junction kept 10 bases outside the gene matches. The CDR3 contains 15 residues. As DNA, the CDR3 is TGTGCCAGCAGCGACAGGGTTTACGGCGCCAATGAGCAGTTCTTC. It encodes CASSDRVYGANEQFF.

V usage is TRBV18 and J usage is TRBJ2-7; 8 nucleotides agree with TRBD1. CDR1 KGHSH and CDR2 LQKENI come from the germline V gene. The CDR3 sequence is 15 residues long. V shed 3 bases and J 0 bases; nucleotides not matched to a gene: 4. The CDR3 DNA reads TGTGCCAGCTCACCTCGGACAGGGAGCTCCTACGAGCAGTACTTC. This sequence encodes CASSPRTGSSYEQYF.

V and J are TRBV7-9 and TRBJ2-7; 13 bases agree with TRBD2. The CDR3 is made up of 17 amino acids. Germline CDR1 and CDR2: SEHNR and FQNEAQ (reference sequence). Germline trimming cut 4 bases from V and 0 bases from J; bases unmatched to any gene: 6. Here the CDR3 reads CASSSRLAGGYSYEQYF. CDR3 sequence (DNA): TGTGCCAGCAGCTCTAGACTAGCGGGAGGATACTCCTACGAGCAGTACTTC.

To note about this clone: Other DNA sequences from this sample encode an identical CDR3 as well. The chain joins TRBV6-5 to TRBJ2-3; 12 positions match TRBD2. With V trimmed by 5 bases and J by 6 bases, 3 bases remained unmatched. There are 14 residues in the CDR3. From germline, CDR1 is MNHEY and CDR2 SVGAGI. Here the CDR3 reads CASSPGLAGDTQYF. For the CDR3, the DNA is TGTGCCAGCAGTCCGGGACTAGCGGGTGATACGCAGTATTTT.

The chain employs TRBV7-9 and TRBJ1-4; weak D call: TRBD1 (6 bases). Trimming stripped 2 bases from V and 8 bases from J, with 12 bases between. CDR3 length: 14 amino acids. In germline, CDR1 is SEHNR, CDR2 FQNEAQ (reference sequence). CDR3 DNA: TGTGCCAGCAGCTTATCAGGGGACGGAGAAAAACTGTTTTTT. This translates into CASSLSGDGEKLFF.

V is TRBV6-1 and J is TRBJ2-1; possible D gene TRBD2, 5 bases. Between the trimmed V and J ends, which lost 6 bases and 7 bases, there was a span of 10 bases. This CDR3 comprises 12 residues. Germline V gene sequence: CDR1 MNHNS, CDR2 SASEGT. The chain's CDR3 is CASRWTGNEQFF. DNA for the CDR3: TGTGCCAGCAGGTGGACGGGAAATGAGCAGTTCTTC.

The chain's CDR3 is CASSPNPIGSSTDTQYF. CDR3 in DNA: TGCGCCAGCAGCCCCAACCCTATCGGATCTAGCACAGATACGCAGTATTTT. The V call is TRBV4-3, the J call TRBJ2-3; the D is unclear. Per the germline V gene, CDR1 is LGHNA and CDR2 is YSLEER. The CDR3 is 17 residues long. With 4 bases removed from V and 0 bases from J, the gap between germline ends came to 17 bases.